This T cell receptor (beta chain) is drawn from a study of early T cells in non-severe SARS-CoV-2 infection. Molecules of cDNA were individually given unique molecular identifiers that were attached to them. TCRdb processed the 5' RACE reads anew with MiXCR; each CDR3 protein has one entry. Among some 50,000 distinct CDR3 sequences listed, over 3.5% were seen once. This clonotype was counted ten times or more. Germline-derived CDR1 and CDR2 are SEHNR and FQNEAQ (reference sequence). V lost 5 bases, J lost 0 bases, and 12 bases lay in between. The CDR3 consists of 15 residues. This receptor was taken from an adult who was a healthcare worker with PCR-confirmed SARS-CoV-2 infection or an uninfected control (not recorded which). The sequenced sample consisted of whole blood. This sequence joins TRBV7-9 and TRBJ2-3; D may be TRBD1 (6 bases). The CDR3: CASSIPDRSTDTQYF. DNA of the CDR3: TGTGCCAGCAGCATCCCAGACAGGAGCACAGATACGCAGTATTTT.